This T cell receptor beta chain was documented in a study of blood T cell repertoires in COVID-19. Libraries were prepared by immunoSEQ multiplex PCR; TCRdb keeps only in-frame clonotypes and omits some of them. Seen here are about 210,000 clones, 89% observed once, and the top ten hold around 4.8%. This clone was detected once. Germline CDR1 is SQVTM and CDR2 is ANQGSEA. This CDR3 has 12 residues. The V and J ends lost 8 bases and 6 bases respectively, with 11 bases between them. The specimen was peripheral blood. This clonotype was sampled from a woman aged 35 to 49 with acute or convalescent COVID-19. The chain employs TRBV29-1 and TRBJ1-6; D is perhaps TRBD1 (5 bases). The chain's CDR3 is CSRGRGNSPLHF. The CDR3 bases are TGCAGCCGGGGGAGAGGTAATTCACCCCTCCACTTT.